Following are 20 T cell receptor beta chains from one sample sequenced in a study of blood T cell repertoires in COVID-19. Only in-frame clones appear in the TCRdb table, and some are missing; sequencing was by immunoSEQ multiplex PCR. Here the sample spans roughly 200,000 clones, around 85% being singletons. Sample: peripheral blood. The receptors were sampled from a woman aged 55 to 70 with acute or convalescent COVID-19.

The V call is TRBV5-1, the J call TRBJ2-5; no reliable D call. The CDR3 is made up of 14 amino acids. Germline CDR1 is SGHRS and CDR2 is YFSETQ. The V end lost 2 bases, the J end lost 2 bases, and 10 bases lay between the germline ends. The CDR3 coding sequence is TGCGCCAGCAGCTTAACCAGCGCACAAGAGACCCAGTACTTC. It encodes CASSLTSAQETQYF.

The rearrangement joins TRBV6-5 to TRBJ1-2; TRBD1 matches 7 bases. The germline CDR1 and CDR2 sequences are MNHEY and SVGAGI. V was pared by 11 bases and J by 9 bases, with 18 bases of the junction left unmatched. CDR3 length: 14 amino acids. CDR3 sequence (DNA): TGTGCCGGAGGATCAATCGACAGGGACTTGCGCTACACCTTC. Translation: CAGGSIDRDLRYTF.

The table lists this clone with a few counts. The chain has TRBV18 and TRBJ1-1; a weak D match, TRBD1 (5 bases). Germline V gene data show CDR1 as KGHSH and CDR2 as LQKENI. The ends were cut back, 6 bases at V and 7 bases at J, with 9 bases in the middle. The CDR3 spans 11 residues. CDR3 sequence: CASSRQFEAFF. CDR3 nucleotide sequence: TGTGCCAGCTCTCGACAGTTTGAAGCTTTCTTT.

The gene calls are TRBV28 and TRBJ2-7; 12 nucleotides match TRBD2. CDR1 MDHEN and CDR2 SYDVKM come from the germline V gene. CDR3 length equals 15 residues. V was clipped by 5 bases and J by 6 bases; unmatched bases: 8. The CDR3 region is CASSPRLAGVGEQYF. CDR3 in DNA: TGTGCCAGCAGTCCCCGACTAGCGGGAGTAGGCGAGCAGTACTTC.

The chain couples TRBV24-1 to TRBJ2-7; 9 positions agree with TRBD1. Looked up from germline, CDR1 is KGHDR and CDR2 is SFDVKD. The CDR3 contains 14 residues. V shed 7 bases and J 5 bases; nucleotides not matched to a gene: 8. The CDR3 coding sequence is TGTGCCACCAGCGAAACAGGGGGCAAGGACGAGCAGTACTTC. Translated: CATSETGGKDEQYF.

V usage is TRBV25-1 and J usage is TRBJ1-3; perhaps TRBD1 as D (6 bases). From germline, CDR1 is MGHDK and CDR2 SYGVNS. Trimming removed 4 bases at V and 0 bases at J, with 13 bases between. CDR3 length: 16 residues. CDR3 amino acids: CASSGHRQASGNTIYF. CDR3 DNA: TGTGCCAGCAGTGGTCATCGACAGGCCTCTGGAAACACCATATATTTT.

The chain uses TRBV6-5 and TRBJ1-2, with D uncertain. V was shortened by 5 bases and J by 2 bases, with 9 bases between the two germline ends. Germline V gene sequence: CDR1 MNHEY, CDR2 SVGAGI. This CDR3 comprises 13 residues. The CDR3 loop reads CASSLQANYGYTF. CDR3 DNA sequence: TGTGCCAGCAGTCTTCAGGCGAACTATGGCTACACCTTC.

CDR3 DNA sequence: TGTGCCAGCTCAGGGGGACAGAATCAGCCCCAGCATTTT. This gives the protein CASSGGQNQPQHF. The chain joins TRBV18 to TRBJ1-5; 7 positions match TRBD1. The CDR3 runs 13 residues. V gave up 5 bases and J gave up 4 bases; unmatched junction bases: 2. Per the germline V gene, CDR1 is KGHSH and CDR2 is LQKENI.

The rearrangement links TRBV20-1 to TRBJ1-1, with 8 positions matching TRBD1. Germline V gene sequence: CDR1 DFQATT, CDR2 SNEGSKA (reference sequence). V trimming: 5 bases; J trimming: 3 bases; junction bases outside the gene matches: 11. CDR3 length: 15 amino acids. The CDR3 DNA follows: TGCAGTGCTGGTGGACAGGGTGGGGCGGACACTGAAGCTTTCTTT. Translated: CSAGGQGGADTEAFF.

The chain recombines TRBV12-5 with TRBJ1-2; a weak D match, TRBD1 (5 bases). Germline CDR1 LGHNT, CDR2 FRNRAP. V lost 7 bases and J lost 6, with 15 bases in between. The CDR3 length is 13 residues. The CDR3 region has the DNA TGTGCTAGTGCCCTGGGGGGGGTGGATGGCTACACCTTC. Encoded protein: CASALGGVDGYTF.

This chain connects TRBV5-5 to TRBJ1-2; TRBD1 agrees at 8 bases. Losses at the gene ends were 4 bases for V and 1 base for J; bases not matched to a gene: 9. CDR1 SGHKS and CDR2 YYEKEE come from the germline V gene (reference sequence). The CDR3 length is 16 residues. CDR3 nucleotides: TGTGCCAGCAGCATCCGTGGGACAGGCCATAACTATGGCTACACCTTC. This gives the protein CASSIRGTGHNYGYTF.

V usage is TRBV24-1 and J usage is TRBJ2-3; 7 bases align to TRBD2. The CDR3 covers 15 residues. Germline values: CDR1 KGHDR, CDR2 SFDVKD. J gave up 2 bases and V 6 bases, and 7 bases lay outside the gene matches. DNA of the CDR3: TGTGCCACCAGTTGGGAGCGGGATAACACAGATACGCAGTATTTT. Its protein is CATSWERDNTDTQYF.

The chain employs TRBV27 and TRBJ1-1; D possibly corresponds to TRBD1 (5 bases). The CDR3 spans 13 residues. CDR1 is MNHEY, CDR2 SMNVEV, per germline (reference sequence). Trimming removed 2 bases at V and 9 bases at J, with 13 bases between. The CDR3 DNA reads as TGTGCCAGCAGTTTAGGACAAGTGGGGAAAGCTTTCTTT. Translation: CASSLGQVGKAFF.

The rearrangement links TRBV2 to TRBJ2-2; D unclear. CDR1 and CDR2 (germline): SNHLY, FYNNEI. V was trimmed by 6 bases and J by 4 bases, leaving 12 bases between them. The CDR3 loop spans 14 amino acids. CDR3 nucleotides: TGTGCCAGCAGGGCCCTTTTCAGCACCGGGGAGCTGTTTTTT. Amino acid sequence: CASRALFSTGELFF.

J is TRBJ2-5 and V is TRBV5-1, with 7 positions matching TRBD2. Germline CDR1 and CDR2: SGHRS and YFSETQ. V trimming: 4 bases; J trimming: 4 bases; junction bases outside the gene matches: 10. This CDR3 is built from 15 residues. The CDR3 region is CASSPGASGGETQYF. The CDR3 DNA sequence: TGCGCCAGCAGCCCTGGGGCTAGCGGTGGAGAGACCCAGTACTTC. Filled out from reference TRBV5-1 and TRBJ2-5, the complete variable domain reads KAGVTQTPRYLIKTRGQQVTLSCSPISGHRSVSWYQQTPGQGLQFLFEYFSETQRNKGNFPGRFSGRQFSNSRSEMNVSTLELGDSALYLCASSPGASGGETQYFGPGTRLLVL.

A single count supports this clone. V gene TRBV7-9 combines with J gene TRBJ2-5, with 7 nucleotides matching TRBD1. Per germline, CDR1 SEHNR and CDR2 FQNEAQ (reference sequence). The CDR3 runs to 14 residues. V lost 6 bases to trimming and J lost 2 bases; unmatched junction nucleotides: 6. CDR3: CASSFRDSQETQYF. Written as DNA, the CDR3 is TGTGCCAGCAGTTTCCGGGACAGTCAAGAGACCCAGTACTTC.

Only a few counts were recorded for this clone. The CDR3 sequence is CASSSRGSMGGNEQFF. The CDR3 nucleotides are TGTGCCAGTAGTTCCCGGGGTAGCATGGGGGGTAATGAGCAGTTCTTC. The chain recombines TRBV19 with TRBJ2-1; possibly TRBD2 for D (6 bases). The CDR3 is 16 residues long. Deletions cut 5 bases from V and 7 bases from J, with 21 bases between. Germline V gene sequence: CDR1 LNHDA, CDR2 SQIVND (reference sequence).

V gene TRBV7-3 combines with J gene TRBJ1-4; D is unclear. Trimming removed 5 bases from V and 3 bases from J, with 13 bases in between. The CDR3 sequence is 15 residues long. Germline-derived CDR1 and CDR2 are SGHTA and FQGTGA. CDR3 in amino acids: CASSAGSSPNEKLFF. The CDR3 region has the DNA TGTGCCAGCAGCGCGGGGAGTTCCCCTAATGAAAAACTGTTTTTT. The entire variable domain, with the rest obtained from reference TRBV7-3 and TRBJ1-4, is as follows: GAGVSQTPSNKVTEKGKYVELRCDPISGHTALYWYRQSLGQGPEFLIYFQGTGAADDSGLPNDRFFAVRPEGSVSTLKIQRTERGDSAVYLCASSAGSSPNEKLFFGSGTQLSVL.

The V and J genes are TRBV24-1 and TRBJ1-2; D uncertain. CDR1 and CDR2 from the germline V gene are KGHDR and SFDVKD. Trimming removed 5 bases from V and 4 bases from J, with 13 bases in between. There are 14 residues in the CDR3. The CDR3 bases are TGTGCCACCAGTGCGACTGGAGGCCCCTATGGCTACACCTTC. It encodes CATSATGGPYGYTF.

Regarding this clone: Other nucleotide sequences from this sample produce the same CDR3. This chain links TRBV6-5 with TRBJ1-1; D is undetermined. The CDR3 runs 12 residues. V was shortened by 8 bases and J by 1 base, with 8 bases between the two germline ends. Germline CDR1 MNHEY, CDR2 SVGAGI. The CDR3 sequence is CASSGANTEAFF. CDR3 sequence (DNA): TGTGCCAGCTCCGGAGCGAACACTGAAGCTTTCTTT.